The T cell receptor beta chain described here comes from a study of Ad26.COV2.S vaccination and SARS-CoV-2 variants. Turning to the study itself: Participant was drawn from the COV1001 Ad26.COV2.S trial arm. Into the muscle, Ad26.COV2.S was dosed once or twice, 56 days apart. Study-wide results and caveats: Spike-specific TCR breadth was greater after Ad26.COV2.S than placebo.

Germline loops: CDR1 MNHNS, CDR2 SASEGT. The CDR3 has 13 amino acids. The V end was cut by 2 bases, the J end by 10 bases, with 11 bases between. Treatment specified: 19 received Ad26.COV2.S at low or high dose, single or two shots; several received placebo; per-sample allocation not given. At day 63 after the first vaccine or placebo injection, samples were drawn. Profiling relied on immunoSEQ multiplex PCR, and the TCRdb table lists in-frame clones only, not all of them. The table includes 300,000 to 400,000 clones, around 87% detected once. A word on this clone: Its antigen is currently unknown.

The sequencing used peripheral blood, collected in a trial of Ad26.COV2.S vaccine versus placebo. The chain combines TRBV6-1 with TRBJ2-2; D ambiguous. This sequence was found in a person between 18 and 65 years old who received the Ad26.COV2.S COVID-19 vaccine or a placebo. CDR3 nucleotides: TGTGCCAGCAGTGAATATCGCGAGGTGGAGCTGTTTTTT. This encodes CASSEYREVELFF.